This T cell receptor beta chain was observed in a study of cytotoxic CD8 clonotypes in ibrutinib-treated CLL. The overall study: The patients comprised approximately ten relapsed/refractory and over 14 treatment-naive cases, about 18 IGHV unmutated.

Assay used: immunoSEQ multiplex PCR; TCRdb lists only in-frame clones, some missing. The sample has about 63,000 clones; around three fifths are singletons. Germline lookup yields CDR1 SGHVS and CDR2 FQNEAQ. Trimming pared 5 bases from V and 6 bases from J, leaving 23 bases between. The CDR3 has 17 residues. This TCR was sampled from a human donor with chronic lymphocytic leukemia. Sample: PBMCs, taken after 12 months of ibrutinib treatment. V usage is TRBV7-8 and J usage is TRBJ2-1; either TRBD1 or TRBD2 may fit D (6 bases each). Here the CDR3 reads CASSPPGGSRGTNEQFF. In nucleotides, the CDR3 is TGTGCCAGCAGCCCCCCCGGGGGTAGCAGGGGTACCAATGAGCAGTTCTTC.